Reported below is one T cell receptor beta chain. What it binds is not known. Looked up from germline, CDR1 is LNHDA and CDR2 is SQIVND (reference sequence). This CDR3 region has 14 residues. Trimming pared 3 bases from V and 4 bases from J, leaving 12 bases between. Sequencing used immunoSEQ multiplex PCR; TCRdb keeps in-frame clones, though not all of them. Counted here are roughly 30,000 clones, around 89% occurring once; the ten biggest clones make up about 2.3%. Specified time point: week 23, last vaccination. Every single dose of the vaccine, 300 ug of mutant IDH1 20-mer peptide, came with topical imiquimod. The data derive from a study of a mutant IDH1 vaccine in newly diagnosed glioma. Study-wide background: At weeks 1, 3, 5, 7, 11, 15, 19 and 23, patients received a vaccination, eight in all. Vaccine dosing followed radiotherapy by 4-6 weeks, or accompanied temozolomide cycles. Pretreatment consisted of radiotherapy, temozolomide, or both, with most receiving both.

The rearrangement links TRBV19 to TRBJ1-2; a possible D gene is TRBD1 (5 bases). The receptor's source is a man aged 35 to 55 with glioma. The material sequenced was PBMCs, taken from a glioma patient whose treatment included an IDH1 peptide vaccine. The CDR3 DNA sequence: TGTGCCAGTAGTATGGGGACCGGGACCTATGGCTACACCTTC. Translation gives CASSMGTGTYGYTF.